A selection of T cell receptor beta chains follows, all from one sample in a study of beta chain features in type 1 diabetes. This table comes from immunoSEQ multiplex PCR, and its TCRdb copy is limited to in-frame clones, with some not included. The sample carries approximately 60,000 clones, approximately 59% recorded once. Input material: Tregs from blood. The receptor set was obtained from a woman aged 18-29 years in good health. Each CDR3 is given with its conserved first and last residue. D genes are given only for firm matches. Clone size is given for some rows only: seen once, a few or many times, or a class if the clone is expanded.

V	D	J	size	DNA	CDR3
TRBV7-9	TRBD2	TRBJ2-7	-	TGTGCCAGCAGCTTCGGGACTAGCGGGAAAACATCGTACGAGCAGTACTTC	CASSFGTSGKTSYEQYF
TRBV19	TRBD1	TRBJ2-5	-	TGTGCCAGTAGTACTGACAGGGCATCGTGGCGGGAGACCCAGTACTTC	CASSTDRASWRETQYF
TRBV6-6	TRBD2	TRBJ2-5	-	TGTGCCAGCAGGGGTAGCGGGCAAGAGACCCAGTACTTC	CASRGSGQETQYF
TRBV29-1	TRBD1	TRBJ1-5	-	TGCAGCGTCGGACAGGGGAAAAATCAGCCCCAGCATTTT	CSVGQGKNQPQHF
TRBV10-3	-	TRBJ2-7	-	TGTGCCATCACTGCGGGTGGGGGGATCAACGAGCAGTACTTC	CAITAGGGINEQYF
TRBV5-1	-	TRBJ2-1	-	TGCGCCAGCAGCTCTACGCCGACTAGTTTCCCCCGGTTCTTC	CASSSTPTSFPRFF
TRBV2	TRBD2	TRBJ2-2	-	TGTGCCAGCAGCCGGGGGGCCGGGGAGCTGTTTTTT	CASSRGAGELFF
TRBV29-1	TRBD1	TRBJ2-3	-	TGCAGCGTTAAGGGACAGATAAACACAGATACGCAGTATTTT	CSVKGQINTDTQYF
TRBV30	TRBD2	TRBJ2-1	-	TGTGCCTGGAGCCCGGGACTAGCATCTAATGAGCAGTTCTTC	CAWSPGLASNEQFF
TRBV30	-	TRBJ1-2	-	TGTGCCTGGAATCAAAGGGGGGGACTCTATGGCTACACCTTC	CAWNQRGGLYGYTF
TRBV7-2	-	TRBJ1-3	few	TGTGCCAGCACCCTGAGAGTGGGGCTGGGAAACACCATATATTTT	CASTLRVGLGNTIYF
TRBV19	-	TRBJ1-1	few	TGTGCCAGTAGTGTACCGCGGAACACTGAAGCTTTCTTT	CASSVPRNTEAFF
TRBV7-2	-	TRBJ2-2	once	TGTGCCAGCAACCTCATAGGGGGACCGAACACCGGGGAGCTGTTTTTT	CASNLIGGPNTGELFF
TRBV4-1	-	TRBJ1-1	-	TGCGCCAGCAGCCAAGATTCCAGGGGAAGGACTGAAGCTTTCTTT	CASSQDSRGRTEAFF
TRBV4-2	TRBD1	TRBJ1-1	-	TGTGCCAGCAGCCAAGGTTTGATGGACAGGATGGACACTGAAGCTTTCTTT	CASSQGLMDRMDTEAFF
TRBV29-1	-	TRBJ2-1	-	TGCAGCGTTGCGGGAACCCCCTACAATGAGCAGTTCTTC	CSVAGTPYNEQFF
TRBV6-1	-	TRBJ2-3	-	TGTGCCAGCAGTAACAGGGAAGGAGGCACAGATACGCAGTATTTT	CASSNREGGTDTQYF